The 10 T cell receptor beta chains reported below all come from one sample, sequenced in a study of T cells in Graves' hyperthyroidism and ophthalmopathy. RNA transcripts provided the source from which TCR beta CDR3 regions were amplified. During a first-round RT-PCR of the TCR CDR3, the HTBI primer set was used. In TCRdb, the multiplex PCR reads were re-called with MiXCR into one record per CDR3 protein. The table records around 620,000 distinct CDR3 sequences, under 20% of them present only once. The specimen was blood. The source of these receptors is a woman under 40 with Graves' hyperthyroidism.

This clonotype showed up many times. The V gene is TRBV6-1, the J gene TRBJ1-5; no clear D gene. Germline V gives CDR1 MNHNS, CDR2 SASEGT. The V and J ends lost 5 bases and 0 bases respectively, with 17 bases between them. CDR3 length equals 17 residues. The CDR3 region is CASSPTWSPYSNQPQHF. DNA for the CDR3: TGTGCCAGCAGTCCGACGTGGTCACCATATAGCAATCAGCCCCAGCATTTT.

This clonotype appeared many times. This chain joins TRBV12-3 or TRBV12-4 and TRBJ1-3, with D uncertain. V was pared by 3 bases and J by 0 bases, with 12 bases between. The CDR3 runs 16 residues. The DNA of the CDR3 is TGTGCCAGCAGTTTCGGAAGGAGCTTCTCTGGAAACACCATATATTTT. It codes for CASSFGRSFSGNTIYF.

This clonotype occurred a few times. This chain links TRBV6-1 with TRBJ1-1, with 7 bases matching TRBD1. Germline V gene lookup returns CDR1 MNHNS and CDR2 SASEGT. V trimming: 5 bases; J trimming: 3 bases; junction bases outside the gene matches: 6. This CDR3 has 14 residues. This CDR3 is CASSITGVDTEAFF. The CDR3 region has the DNA TGTGCCAGCAGTATAACAGGGGTCGACACTGAAGCTTTCTTT.

This clonotype was detected many times. The rearrangement links TRBV28 to TRBJ2-2; TRBD2 matches at 8 bases. Germline V CDR1 and CDR2: MDHEN, SYDVKM. Losses at the gene ends were 11 bases for V and 7 bases for J; bases not matched to a gene: 12. The CDR3 runs 14 residues. The CDR3 DNA follows: TGTGCCTCCCAGGGAGCGGGAGATCTCGGGGAGCTGTTTTTT. Its protein is CASQGAGDLGELFF.

This clonotype was counted a few times. The rearrangement joins TRBV10-1 to TRBJ1-4; 8 bases line up with TRBD1. The germline CDR1 and CDR2 sequences are WNHNN and SYGVQD (reference sequence). J gave up 3 bases and V 4 bases, and 4 bases lay outside the gene matches. This CDR3 spans 15 amino acids. CDR3 DNA: TGCGCCAGCAGTGTCACGACAGGGGCTAATGAAAAACTGTTTTTT. It encodes CASSVTTGANEKLFF.

This clonotype has at least ten counts. The rearrangement joins TRBV10-3 to TRBJ2-1, with D possibly being TRBD2 (6 bases). Trimming left V 3 bases short and J 6 bases short, with 15 bases between. CDR1 is ENHRY and CDR2 is SYGVKD in the germline V gene. The CDR3 sequence is 15 residues long. The CDR3 loop reads CAISDWGGDLNEQFF. The CDR3 DNA reads TGTGCCATCAGTGATTGGGGCGGGGATCTCAATGAGCAGTTCTTC.

This chain joins TRBV5-8 and TRBJ2-2, with 7 bases matching TRBD2. Trimming at V came to 0 bases and at J to 4 bases, leaving 3 bases not matched to a gene. The germline V gene has CDR1 SGHTS and CDR2 YDEGEE. The CDR3 covers 15 residues. CDR3 DNA sequence: TGTGCCAGCAGCTTGGCGGGAGGACGCACCGGGGAGCTGTTTTTT. It translates to CASSLAGGRTGELFF.

About this clonotype: A single base separates this from a much larger clone, so it may be a read error. The chain recombines TRBV6-1 with TRBJ1-2, with D possibly being TRBD1 (6 bases). The CDR3 has 14 residues. CDR1 and CDR2 (germline): MNHNS, SASEGT. CDR3 nucleotide sequence: TGTGCCAGCAGAACAGACAGGTCTAACTATGGCCACACCTTC. This codes for CASRTDRSNYGHTF.

Notes on this clonotype: It may be a read error: a sequence one base away is much more abundant. This chain joins TRBV2 and TRBJ2-3; D uncertain. CDR1 and CDR2 from the germline V gene are SNHLY and FYNNEI. The ends were cut back, 7 bases at V and 8 bases at J, with 13 bases in the middle. The CDR3 loop spans 12 amino acids. In nucleotides, the CDR3 is TGTGCCAGCACTGGTGTTGGAAGTACGCAGTATTTT. Protein sequence: CASTGVGSTQYF.

Comments on this clonotype: The junction does not match germline at one end; this may be a read error. This chain links TRBV6-1 with TRBJ2-5, with D tentatively TRBD1 or TRBD2 (5 bases each). The germline V gene encodes CDR1 MNHNS and CDR2 SASEGT. The CDR3 is 13 amino acids. The CDR3 bases are TGTGCCGGCAGACCCGGGGCGCAAGAGACCCAGTACTTC. Translated, it gives CAGRPGAQETQYF.